This TCR beta chain was captured by sequencing in a study of breast tumors, draining lymph nodes, adjacent tissues. In its sample, this clonotype was seen many times. What it binds is unknown. Each CDR3 protein gets one entry after TCRdb re-called the multiplex PCR reads with MiXCR. The repertoire has 150,000 to 200,000 distinct CDR3 sequences, about 33% of them found once; the top ten carry around 4%. Findings and caveats of the study: Compared with basal-like, luminal-like tumors shared significantly more repertoire with nontumor tissue. Compared with lymph nodes, tumors were less diverse; compared with nontumor tissue, more. That most tumor T cells come from lymph nodes remained unproven. Findings are consistent with lymph node origin and intratumoral expansion of most tumor T cells.

Trimming took 2 bases from V and 5 from J; bases not matched to a gene: 11. CDR3 length: 17 residues. Germline assignment: CDR1 SGHTA and CDR2 FQGNSA. The lymph nodes were axillary draining lymph nodes from breast cancer patients. The receptor was isolated from a female donor with breast cancer. Some clones in this sample may be carry-over from other donors' samples. The rearrangement links TRBV7-2 to TRBJ1-4; TRBD1 matches at 7 bases. Material: axillary lymph node tissue. CDR3 bases: TGTGCCAGCAGCTTAAGGGACAGCCCACTTTCGAATGAAAAACTGTTTTTT. Amino acid sequence: CASSLRDSPLSNEKLFF.